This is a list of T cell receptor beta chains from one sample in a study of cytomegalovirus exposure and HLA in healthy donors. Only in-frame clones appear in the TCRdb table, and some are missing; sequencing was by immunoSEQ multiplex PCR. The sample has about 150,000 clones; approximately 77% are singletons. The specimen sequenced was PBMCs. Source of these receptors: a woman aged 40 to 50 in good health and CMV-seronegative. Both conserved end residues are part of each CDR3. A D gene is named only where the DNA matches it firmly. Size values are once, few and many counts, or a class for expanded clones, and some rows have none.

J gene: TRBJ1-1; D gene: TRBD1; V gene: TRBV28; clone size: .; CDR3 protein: CASTRVDRGGWVGTEAFF; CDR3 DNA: TGTGCCAGCACCAGGGTGGACAGGGGGGGTTGGGTTGGCACTGAAGCTTTCTTT
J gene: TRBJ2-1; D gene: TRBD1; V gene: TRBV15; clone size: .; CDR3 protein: CATRPGQGHEQFF; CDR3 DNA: TGTGCCACCAGACCGGGACAGGGCCATGAGCAGTTCTTC
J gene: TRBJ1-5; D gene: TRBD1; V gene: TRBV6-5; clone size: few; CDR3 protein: CASRSGQGVQPQHF; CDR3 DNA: TGTGCCAGCAGGTCCGGGCAGGGGGTTCAGCCCCAGCATTTT
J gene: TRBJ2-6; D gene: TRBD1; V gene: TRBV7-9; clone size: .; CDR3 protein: CASSWTGSGANVLTF; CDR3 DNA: TGTGCCAGCAGCTGGACAGGGTCTGGGGCCAACGTCCTGACTTTC
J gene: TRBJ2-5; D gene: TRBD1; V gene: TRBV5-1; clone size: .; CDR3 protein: CASSFRPGQRQETQYF; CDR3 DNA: TGCGCCAGCAGCTTCCGACCGGGACAGCGACAAGAGACCCAGTACTTC
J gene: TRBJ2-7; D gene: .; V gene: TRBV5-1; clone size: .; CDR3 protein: CASSQGLGEQYF; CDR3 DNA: TGCGCCAGCAGTCAAGGACTGGGCGAGCAGTACTTC
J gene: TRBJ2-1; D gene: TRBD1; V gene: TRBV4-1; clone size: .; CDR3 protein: CASSQPDRGYNEQFF; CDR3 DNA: TGCGCCAGCAGCCAACCGGACAGGGGATACAATGAGCAGTTCTTC
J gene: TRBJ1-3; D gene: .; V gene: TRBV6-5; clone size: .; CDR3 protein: CASSYSIPGGNTIYF; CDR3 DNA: TGTGCCAGCAGTTACTCGATTCCCGGGGGAAACACCATATATTTT
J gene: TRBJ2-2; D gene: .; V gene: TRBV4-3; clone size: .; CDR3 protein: CASSQDRTHGELFF; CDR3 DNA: TGCGCCAGCAGCCAAGATCGTACTCACGGGGAGCTGTTTTTT
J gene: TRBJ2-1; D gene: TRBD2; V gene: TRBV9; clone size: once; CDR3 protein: CASSVGASGDVTYNEQFF; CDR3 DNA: TGTGCCAGCAGCGTAGGTGCTAGCGGGGATGTAACCTACAATGAGCAGTTCTTC
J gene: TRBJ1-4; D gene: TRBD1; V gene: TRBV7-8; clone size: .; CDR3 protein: CASSPGTGRVANEKLFF; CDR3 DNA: TGTGCCAGCAGCCCTGGGACAGGTCGGGTGGCTAATGAAAAACTGTTTTTT
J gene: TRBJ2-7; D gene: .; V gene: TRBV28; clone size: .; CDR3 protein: CASSLRENYEQYF; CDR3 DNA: TGTGCCAGCAGTTTACGGGAGAACTACGAGCAGTACTTC
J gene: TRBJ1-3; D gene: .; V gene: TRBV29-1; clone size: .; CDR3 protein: CSVEGGDGRSRVF; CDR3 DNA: TGCAGCGTTGAAGGGGGAGATGGCCGCTCTCGGGTTTTT
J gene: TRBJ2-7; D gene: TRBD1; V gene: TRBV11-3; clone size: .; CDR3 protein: CASSSCGGTADREQYF; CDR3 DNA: TGTGCCAGCAGCTCGTGTGGTGGGACAGCCGACCGCGAGCAGTACTTC
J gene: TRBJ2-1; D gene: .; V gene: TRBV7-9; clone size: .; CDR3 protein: CASSSPTATPRSSYNEQFF; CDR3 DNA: TGTGCCAGCAGCTCCCCGACAGCTACTCCGAGGAGCTCCTACAATGAGCAGTTCTTC
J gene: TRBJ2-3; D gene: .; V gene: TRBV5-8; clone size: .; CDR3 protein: CASGRLRDTSDTQYF; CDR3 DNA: TGTGCCAGCGGCCGGTTACGGGACACCTCAGATACGCAGTATTTT
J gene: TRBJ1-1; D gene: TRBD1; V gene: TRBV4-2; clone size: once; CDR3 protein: CASSRGQVNTEAFF; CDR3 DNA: TGTGCCAGCAGCCGAGGACAGGTGAACACTGAAGCTTTCTTT
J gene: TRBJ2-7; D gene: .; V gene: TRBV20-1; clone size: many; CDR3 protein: CSARDQVGYF; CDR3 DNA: TGCAGTGCTAGAGATCAGGTTGGGTACTTC
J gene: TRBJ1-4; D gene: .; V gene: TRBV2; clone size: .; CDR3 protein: CASSRDRHNEKLFF; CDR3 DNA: TGTGCCAGCAGCCGAGACAGACATAATGAAAAACTGTTTTTT
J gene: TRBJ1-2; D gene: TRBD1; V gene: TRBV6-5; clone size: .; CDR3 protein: CASSTGATNYGYTF; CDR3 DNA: TGTGCCAGCAGTACAGGGGCGACTAACTATGGCTACACCTTC
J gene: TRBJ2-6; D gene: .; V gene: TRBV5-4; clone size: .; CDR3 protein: CASSSRISGANVLTF; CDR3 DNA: TGTGCCAGCAGCTCCAGGATTTCTGGGGCCAACGTCCTGACTTTC
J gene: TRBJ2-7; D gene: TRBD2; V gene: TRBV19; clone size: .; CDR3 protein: CALITGGAVNEQYF; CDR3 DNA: TGTGCCCTAATTACCGGGGGGGCCGTCAACGAGCAGTACTTC
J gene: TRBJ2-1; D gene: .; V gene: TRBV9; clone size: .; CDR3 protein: CASSVGLKNEQFF; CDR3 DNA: TGTGCCAGCAGCGTAGGGCTCAAAAATGAGCAGTTCTTC
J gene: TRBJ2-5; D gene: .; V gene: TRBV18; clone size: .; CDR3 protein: CASSPNSQETQYF; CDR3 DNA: TGTGCCAGCTCACCAAACAGCCAAGAGACCCAGTACTTC
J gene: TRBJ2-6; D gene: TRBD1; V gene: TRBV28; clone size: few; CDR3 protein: CASWRQGSGANVLTF; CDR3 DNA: TGTGCCAGCTGGAGACAGGGGTCTGGGGCCAACGTCCTGACTTTC
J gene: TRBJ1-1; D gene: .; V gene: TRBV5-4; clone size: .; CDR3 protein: CASSSAGVLNTEAFF; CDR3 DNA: TGTGCCAGCAGCTCCGCAGGGGTACTGAACACTGAAGCTTTCTTT
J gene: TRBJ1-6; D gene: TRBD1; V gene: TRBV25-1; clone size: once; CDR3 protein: CASSVTGGDSPLHF; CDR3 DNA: TGTGCCAGCAGTGTGACAGGGGGCGATTCACCCCTCCACTTT
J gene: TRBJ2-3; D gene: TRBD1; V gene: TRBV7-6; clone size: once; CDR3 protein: CASSLGEGDRGTDTQYF; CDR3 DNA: TGTGCCAGCAGCTTAGGAGAAGGGGACAGGGGCACAGATACGCAGTATTTT
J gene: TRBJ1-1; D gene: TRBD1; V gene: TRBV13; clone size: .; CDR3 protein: CASSHRTGVVNTEAFF; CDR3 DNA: TGTGCCAGCAGCCACCGGACAGGGGTGGTGAACACTGAAGCTTTCTTT
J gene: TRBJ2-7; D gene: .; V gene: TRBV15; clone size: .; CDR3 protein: CATSRLDSLSYEQYF; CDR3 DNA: TGTGCCACCAGCAGGTTGGACAGCCTCTCCTACGAGCAGTACTTC
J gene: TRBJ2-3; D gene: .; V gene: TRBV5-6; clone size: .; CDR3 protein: CASSGGTATFTDTQYF; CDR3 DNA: TGTGCCAGCAGCGGGGGGACAGCAACTTTCACAGATACGCAGTATTTT
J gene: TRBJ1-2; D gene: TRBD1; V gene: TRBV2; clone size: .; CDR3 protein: CASSYQGGLGGYTF; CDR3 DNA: TGTGCCAGCAGCTACCAGGGGGGATTGGGTGGCTACACCTTC